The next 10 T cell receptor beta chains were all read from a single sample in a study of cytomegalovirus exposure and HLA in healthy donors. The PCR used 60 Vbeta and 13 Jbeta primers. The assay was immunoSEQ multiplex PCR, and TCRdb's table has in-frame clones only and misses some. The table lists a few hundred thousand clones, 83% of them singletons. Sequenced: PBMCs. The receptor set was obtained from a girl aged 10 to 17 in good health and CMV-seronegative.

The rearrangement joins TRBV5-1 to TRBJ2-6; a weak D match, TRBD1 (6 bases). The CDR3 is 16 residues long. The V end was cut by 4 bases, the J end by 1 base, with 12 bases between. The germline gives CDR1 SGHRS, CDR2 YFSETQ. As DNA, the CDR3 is TGCGCCAGCAGCCCTAGGACAGATTCTGGGGCCAACGTCCTGACTTTC. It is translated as CASSPRTDSGANVLTF.

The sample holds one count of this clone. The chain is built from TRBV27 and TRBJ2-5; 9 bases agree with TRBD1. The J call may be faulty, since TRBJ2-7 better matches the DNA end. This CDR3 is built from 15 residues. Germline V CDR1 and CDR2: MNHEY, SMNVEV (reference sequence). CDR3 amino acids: CASSPTGGVSYEQYF. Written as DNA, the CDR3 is TGTGCCAGCAGCCCTACAGGGGGCGTGTCCTACGAGCAGTACTTC.

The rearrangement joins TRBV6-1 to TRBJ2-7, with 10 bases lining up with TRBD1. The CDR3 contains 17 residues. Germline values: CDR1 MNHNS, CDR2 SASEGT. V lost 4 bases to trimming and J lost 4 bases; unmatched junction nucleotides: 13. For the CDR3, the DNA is TGTGCCAGCAGTGCCTTGGTTTCACGGGACAGGGGTTACGAGCAGTACTTC. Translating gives CASSALVSRDRGYEQYF.

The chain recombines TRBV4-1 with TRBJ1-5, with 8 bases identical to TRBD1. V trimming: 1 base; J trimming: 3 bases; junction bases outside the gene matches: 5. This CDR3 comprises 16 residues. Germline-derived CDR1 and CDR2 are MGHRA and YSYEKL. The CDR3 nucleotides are TGCGCCAGCAGCCAAGTGGGACAGGCCAACAATCAGCCCCAGCATTTT. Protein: CASSQVGQANNQPQHF.

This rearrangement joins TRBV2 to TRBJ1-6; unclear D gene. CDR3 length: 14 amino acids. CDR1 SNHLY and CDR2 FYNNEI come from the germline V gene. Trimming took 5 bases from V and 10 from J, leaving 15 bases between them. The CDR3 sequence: CASSNPGYASPLHF. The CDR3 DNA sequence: TGTGCCAGCAGTAACCCAGGTTACGCCTCACCCCTCCACTTT.

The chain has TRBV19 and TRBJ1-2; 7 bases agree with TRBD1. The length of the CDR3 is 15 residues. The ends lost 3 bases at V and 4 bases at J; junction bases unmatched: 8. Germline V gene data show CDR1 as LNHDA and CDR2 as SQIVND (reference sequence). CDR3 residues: CASSMPGQSLYGYTF. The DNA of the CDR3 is TGTGCCAGTAGTATGCCGGGACAGAGCCTCTATGGCTACACCTTC.

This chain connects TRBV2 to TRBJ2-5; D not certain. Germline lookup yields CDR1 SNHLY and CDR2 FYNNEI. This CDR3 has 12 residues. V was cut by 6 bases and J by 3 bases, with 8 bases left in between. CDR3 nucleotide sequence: TGTGCCAGCAGAGATGGCAAAGAGACCCAGTACTTC. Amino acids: CASRDGKETQYF.

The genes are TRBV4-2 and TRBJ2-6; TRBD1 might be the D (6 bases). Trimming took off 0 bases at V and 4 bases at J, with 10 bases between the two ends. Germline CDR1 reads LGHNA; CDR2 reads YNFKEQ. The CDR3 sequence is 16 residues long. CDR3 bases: TGTGCCAGCAGCCAAGATCCAGGGGAAGGGGCCAACGTCCTGACTTTC. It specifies CASSQDPGEGANVLTF.

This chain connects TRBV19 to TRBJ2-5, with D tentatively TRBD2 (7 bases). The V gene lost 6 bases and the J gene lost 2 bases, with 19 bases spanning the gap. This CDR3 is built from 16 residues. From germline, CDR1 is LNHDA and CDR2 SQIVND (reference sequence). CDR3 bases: TGTGCCAGTAGCCACTTCGGAGGGGGGGGGCAAGAGACCCAGTACTTC. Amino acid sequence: CASSHFGGGGQETQYF. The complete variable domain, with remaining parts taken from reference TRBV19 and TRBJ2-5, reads DGGITQSPKYLFRKEGQNVTLSCEQNLNHDAMYWYRQDPGQGLRLIYYSQIVNDFQKGDIAEGYSVSREKKESFPLTVTSAQKNPTAFYLCASSHFGGGGQETQYFGPGTRLLVL.

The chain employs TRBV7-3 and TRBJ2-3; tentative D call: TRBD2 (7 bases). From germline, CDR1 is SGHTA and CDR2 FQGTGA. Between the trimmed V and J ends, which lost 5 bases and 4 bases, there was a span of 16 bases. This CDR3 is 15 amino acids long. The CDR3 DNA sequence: TGTGCCAGCAGCCCGGCGGGGGCAGGGTCAGATACGCAGTATTTT. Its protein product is CASSPAGAGSDTQYF.